The T cell receptor beta chain under discussion was sequenced for a study of T cell responses to AZD1222 COVID-19 vaccine. Study observations and caveats: Repertoires were collected only later (after the peak T cell response had occurred). A mostly white British donor set with more females was recruited, and clonal diversity was possibly underestimated. The reported proportion of spike-specific TCRs targeting unmutated variant regions was nearly half.

As to this clone: Antigen specificity is unknown.

Clones were read by immunoSEQ multiplex PCR, and TCRdb kept only the in-frame ones, dropping some. The sample consists of 130,000 or so clones, about 90% of them appearing once. The sequence derives from an adult who received the AZD1222 COVID-19 vaccine. The starting material was peripheral blood, obtained 28 days after the second AZD1222 dose.

CDR3 amino acids: CASSLESGTGNYGYTF. CDR3 coding DNA: TGTGCCAGCAGCTTGGAATCCGGGACGGGCAACTATGGCTACACCTTC. J is TRBJ1-2 and V is TRBV5-4; D is perhaps TRBD1 (5 bases). Trimming shortened V by 0 bases and J by 2 bases, and 14 bases separated the two germline ends. The CDR3 runs 16 residues. The germline V gene has CDR1 SGHNT and CDR2 YYREEE (reference sequence).